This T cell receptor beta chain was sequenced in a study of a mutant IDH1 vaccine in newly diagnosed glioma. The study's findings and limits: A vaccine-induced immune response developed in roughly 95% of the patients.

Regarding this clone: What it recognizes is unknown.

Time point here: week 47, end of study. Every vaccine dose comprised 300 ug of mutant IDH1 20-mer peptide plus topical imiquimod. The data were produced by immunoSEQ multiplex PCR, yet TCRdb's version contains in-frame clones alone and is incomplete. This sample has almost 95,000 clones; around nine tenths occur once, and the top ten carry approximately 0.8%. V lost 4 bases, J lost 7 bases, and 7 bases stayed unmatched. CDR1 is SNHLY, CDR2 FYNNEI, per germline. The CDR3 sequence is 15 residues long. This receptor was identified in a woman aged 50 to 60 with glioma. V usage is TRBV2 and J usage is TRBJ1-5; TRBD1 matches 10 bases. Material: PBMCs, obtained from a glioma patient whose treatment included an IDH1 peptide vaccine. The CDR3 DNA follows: TGTGCCAGCAGTGTGGACAGGGGGGGTCGACAGCCCCAGCATTTT. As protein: CASSVDRGGRQPQHF.